This T cell receptor (beta chain) was captured in a study of blood T cell repertoires in COVID-19. CDR1 GTSNPN and CDR2 SVGIG come from the germline V gene (reference sequence). The CDR3 spans 13 residues. Trimming pared 0 bases from V and 0 bases from J, leaving 5 bases between. In the study's own analysis: It was from reference gene primer amplification that nucleated cell counts were estimated. Only in-frame clones appear in the TCRdb table, and some are missing; sequencing was by immunoSEQ multiplex PCR. The V and J calls and clone size come from that table; D and trimming were worked out from the DNA. The sample has some 20,000 clones; about 88% are singletons.

V is TRBV30 and J is TRBJ1-2; tentative D call: TRBD1 (5 bases). The sequenced material came from peripheral blood. This clonotype was sampled from a man aged 35-49 years with active COVID-19. CDR3 nucleotide sequence: TGTGCCTGGAGTGTACAGGCTAACTATGGCTACACCTTC. Amino acids: CAWSVQANYGYTF.